This T cell receptor (beta chain) is from a study of T cells in Graves' hyperthyroidism and ophthalmopathy. TCR beta CDR3 region amplification was performed from RNA transcripts. TCR CDR3 regions were first amplified by RT-PCR with HTBI primers. TCRdb independently ran MiXCR on the multiplex PCR reads; one entry per CDR3 protein. The sample has under 350,000 distinct CDR3 sequences; 21% are singletons. This CDR3 is 17 amino acids long. The germline V gene has CDR1 SGHRS and CDR2 YFSETQ. The ends lost 3 bases at V and 0 bases at J; junction bases unmatched: 3. This clonotype was detected ten times or more.

The source of this sequence is a woman aged 45-65 years with Graves' hyperthyroidism. The specimen was blood. This rearrangement joins TRBV5-1 to TRBJ2-1; 13 bases align to TRBD2. This CDR3 is CASSYGLAGASYNEQFF. In DNA, the CDR3 is TGCGCCAGCAGCTATGGACTAGCGGGGGCCTCCTACAATGAGCAGTTCTTC.